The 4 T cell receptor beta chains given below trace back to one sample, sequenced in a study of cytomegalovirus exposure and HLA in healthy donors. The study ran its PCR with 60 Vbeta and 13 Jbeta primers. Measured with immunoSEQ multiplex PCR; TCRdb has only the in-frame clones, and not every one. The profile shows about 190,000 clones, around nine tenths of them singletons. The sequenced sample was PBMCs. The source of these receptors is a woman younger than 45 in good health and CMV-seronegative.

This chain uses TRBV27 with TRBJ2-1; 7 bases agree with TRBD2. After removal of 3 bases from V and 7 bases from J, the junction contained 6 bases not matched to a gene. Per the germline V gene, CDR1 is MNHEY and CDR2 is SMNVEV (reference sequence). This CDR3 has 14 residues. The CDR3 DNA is TGTGCCAGCAGTTTCGGCGTCGGGGGGAATGAGCAGTTCTTC. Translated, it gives CASSFGVGGNEQFF.

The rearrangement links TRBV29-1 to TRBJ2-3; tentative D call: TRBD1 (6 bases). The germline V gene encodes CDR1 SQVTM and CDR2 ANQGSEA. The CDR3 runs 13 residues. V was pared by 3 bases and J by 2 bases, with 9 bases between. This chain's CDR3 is CSVEGQNTDTQYF. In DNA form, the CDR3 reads TGCAGCGTTGAGGGACAAAACACAGATACGCAGTATTTT.

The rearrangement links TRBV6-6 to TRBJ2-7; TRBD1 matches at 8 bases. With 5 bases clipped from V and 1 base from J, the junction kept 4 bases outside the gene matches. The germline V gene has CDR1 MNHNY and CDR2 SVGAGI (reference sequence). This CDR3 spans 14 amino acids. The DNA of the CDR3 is TGTGCCAGCAGTAACAGGGGGGCTTCCTACGAGCAGTACTTC. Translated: CASSNRGASYEQYF.

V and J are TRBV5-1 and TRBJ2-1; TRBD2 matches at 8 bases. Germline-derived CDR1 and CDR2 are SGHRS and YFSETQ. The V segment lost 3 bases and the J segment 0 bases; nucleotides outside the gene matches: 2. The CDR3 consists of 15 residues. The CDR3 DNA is TGCGCCAGCAGCTCGGGGACTAGCTCCTACAATGAGCAGTTCTTC. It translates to CASSSGTSSYNEQFF.